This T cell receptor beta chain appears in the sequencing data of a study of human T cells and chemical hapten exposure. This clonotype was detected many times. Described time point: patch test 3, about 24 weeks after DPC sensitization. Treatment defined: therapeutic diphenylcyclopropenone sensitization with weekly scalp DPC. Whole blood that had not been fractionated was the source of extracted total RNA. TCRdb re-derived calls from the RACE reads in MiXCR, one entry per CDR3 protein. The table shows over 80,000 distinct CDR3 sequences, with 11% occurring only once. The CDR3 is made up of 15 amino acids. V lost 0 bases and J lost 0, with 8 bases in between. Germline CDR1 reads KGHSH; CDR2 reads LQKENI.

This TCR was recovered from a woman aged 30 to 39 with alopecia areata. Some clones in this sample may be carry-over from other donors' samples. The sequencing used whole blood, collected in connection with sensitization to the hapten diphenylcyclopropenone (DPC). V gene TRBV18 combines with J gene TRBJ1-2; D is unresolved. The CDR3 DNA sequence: TGTGCCAGCTCACCACCTTACAGTTCTAACTATGGCTACACCTTC. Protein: CASSPPYSSNYGYTF.